Only a few counts were recorded for the clone carrying this TCR beta chain. What it binds is not known. The record originates from a study of T cells after yellow fever vaccination. Study in general: Any fraction with a low cell number was prepared using SMART-Seq v4 Ultra Low Input. Overall study results and limits: Booster sampling recovered most clones from primary vaccination (96% CD4, 80% to 90% CD8). Contamination of FACS-sorted repertoires by abundant clonotypes from the bulk population could occur.

A process of 5'RACE template switching, which added a universal primer site and UMIs, was used to make TCR cDNA. TCRdb analysed the 5' RACE reads with MiXCR anew, one entry per CDR3 protein. The sample holds 610,000 or so distinct CDR3 sequences, roughly 12% seen once. Germline CDR1 is SGHRS and CDR2 is YFSETQ. The CDR3 runs 17 residues. V was pared by 0 bases and J by 10 bases, with 23 bases between. This TCR was recovered from a man between 25 and 39 years old who received the YFV17D yellow fever vaccine. J is TRBJ2-1 and V is TRBV5-1; possibly TRBD1 or TRBD2 for D (5 bases each). The sequenced sample was PBMCs, obtained on the day of the yellow fever booster vaccination. CDR3 amino acids: CASSLERVGTTVGEQFF. The CDR3 DNA sequence: TGCGCCAGCAGCTTGGAGAGGGTTGGGACCACCGTCGGGGAGCAGTTCTTC.